These 28 T cell receptor beta chains were sequenced from one sample in a study of cytotoxic CD8 clonotypes in ibrutinib-treated CLL. TCRdb keeps only in-frame clones here, not all; method: immunoSEQ multiplex PCR. The sample includes 60,000 to 65,000 clones, 45% to 60% of them seen just once. The source was PBMCs, collected after 12 months of ibrutinib treatment. These receptors originate from a human donor with chronic lymphocytic leukemia.

Concerning this clone itself: Here the CDR3 omits its conserved ending phenylalanine or tryptophan, so a read error is the likely source. The rearrangement links TRBV2 to TRBJ1-2; D is undetermined. CDR1 is SNHLY and CDR2 is FYNNEI in the germline V gene. Between the trimmed V and J ends, which lost 6 bases and 2 bases, there was a span of 4 bases. The CDR3 loop spans 11 amino acids. The CDR3 region is CASRENYGYTL. The CDR3 DNA reads as TGTGCCAGCAGGGAAAACTATGGCTACACCCTC.

The rearrangement joins TRBV6-5 to TRBJ2-7; 11 bases map to TRBD2. In germline, CDR1 is MNHEY, CDR2 SVGAGI. The CDR3 sequence is 15 residues long. The ends lost 2 bases at V and 4 bases at J; junction bases unmatched: 4. In DNA, the CDR3 is TGTGCCAGCAGTTACGGCACTAGCGGGAGTTACGAGCAGTACTTC. It is translated as CASSYGTSGSYEQYF.

J is TRBJ1-2 and V is TRBV7-9, with 9 nucleotides matching TRBD1. V shed 6 bases, J shed 6 bases, and the junction held 5 bases outside the gene matches. This CDR3 is built from 13 residues. Per germline, CDR1 SEHNR and CDR2 FQNEAQ (reference sequence). The CDR3 loop is CASRGDRAHGYTF. As DNA, the CDR3 is TGTGCCAGCAGGGGGGACAGGGCGCATGGCTACACCTTC.

The V and J genes are TRBV2 and TRBJ2-7; TRBD1 aligns across 9 bases. Losses at the gene ends were 10 bases for V and 6 bases for J; bases not matched to a gene: 28. The CDR3 sequence is 19 residues long. The germline V gene has CDR1 SNHLY and CDR2 FYNNEI. The CDR3 region is CAIEWWGTGTSNKGGEQYV. CDR3 in DNA: TGTGCCATCGAGTGGTGGGGGACAGGGACTTCAAATAAGGGTGGCGAGCAGTACGTC.

This rearrangement joins TRBV7-8 to TRBJ2-7, with D possibly TRBD2 on 5 matching bases. Trimming stripped 0 bases from V and 7 bases from J, with 10 bases between. Germline V gene lookup returns CDR1 SGHVS and CDR2 FQNEAQ. This CDR3 is 13 amino acids long. The CDR3: CASSLAKWREQYF. CDR3 DNA: TGTGCCAGCAGCTTAGCCAAGTGGAGGGAGCAGTACTTC.

This chain connects TRBV29-1 to TRBJ1-2; the D gene is possibly TRBD1 (5 bases). The ends were cut back, 7 bases at V and 8 bases at J, with 11 bases in the middle. Germline V gene data show CDR1 as SQVTM and CDR2 as ANQGSEA. The CDR3 totals 10 residues. The CDR3 protein is CSAGGGGYTF. The CDR3 coding sequence is TGCAGCGCCGGGGGGGGAGGCTACACCTTC. Filled out from reference TRBV29-1 and TRBJ1-2, the complete variable domain reads SAVISQKPSRDICQRGTSLTIQCQVDSQVTMMFWYRQQPGQSLTLIATANQGSEATYESGFVIDKFPISRPNLTFSTLTVSNMSPEDSSIYLCSAGGGGYTFGSGTRLTVV.

The chain joins TRBV9 to TRBJ1-5, with D possibly TRBD1 on 6 matching bases. Trimming took off 0 bases at V and 4 bases at J, with 8 bases between the two ends. The germline V gene encodes CDR1 SGDLS and CDR2 YYNGEE. This CDR3 spans 14 amino acids. This chain's CDR3 is CASSVGGANQPQHF. Written as DNA, the CDR3 is TGTGCCAGCAGCGTAGGGGGGGCTAATCAGCCCCAGCATTTT.

This clone showed up just a few times. The genes are TRBV13 and TRBJ2-1; D possibly corresponds to TRBD2 (6 bases). The V end lost 1 base, the J end lost 3 bases, and 10 bases lay between the germline ends. There are 15 residues in the CDR3. Germline-derived CDR1 and CDR2 are PRHDT and FYEKMQ (reference sequence). This chain's CDR3 is CASSLAGARYNEQFF. As DNA, the CDR3 is TGTGCCAGCAGCTTAGCGGGAGCGCGCTACAATGAGCAGTTCTTC. Full variable domain (rest looked up from reference TRBV13 and TRBJ2-1): AAGVIQSPRHLIKEKRETATLKCYPIPRHDTVYWYQQGPGQDPQFLISFYEKMQSDKGSIPDRFSAQQFSDYHSELNMSSLELGDSALYFCASSLAGARYNEQFFGPGTRLTVL.

This chain joins TRBV7-9 and TRBJ2-5; TRBD1 agrees at 10 bases. J lost 3 bases, V lost 4 bases, and 2 bases had no gene match. Germline V gene sequence: CDR1 SEHNR, CDR2 FQNEAQ (reference sequence). This CDR3 is built from 14 residues. The CDR3 loop is CASSWGQGKETQYF. The CDR3 nucleotides are TGTGCCAGCAGCTGGGGACAGGGGAAAGAGACCCAGTACTTC. The whole variable domain, remainder taken from reference TRBV7-9 and TRBJ2-5, is DTGVSQNPRHKITKRGQNVTFRCDPISEHNRLYWYRQTLGQGPEFLTYFQNEAQLEKSRLLSDRFSAERPKGSFSTLEIQRTEQGDSAMYLCASSWGQGKETQYFGPGTRLLVL.

The chain is built from TRBV13 and TRBJ2-1; no definite D call. V lost 3 bases, J lost 1 base, and 19 bases lay in between. The CDR3 sequence is 18 residues long. Germline-derived CDR1 and CDR2 are PRHDT and FYEKMQ (reference sequence). The CDR3 here is CASSFILSAWDSYNEQFF. DNA for the CDR3: TGTGCCAGCAGCTTTATCCTGTCAGCTTGGGATTCCTACAATGAGCAGTTCTTC.

The rearrangement uses TRBV28 and TRBJ2-7; 9 nucleotides match TRBD2. Germline values: CDR1 MDHEN, CDR2 SYDVKM. CDR3 size: 15 residues. Trimming removed 5 bases from V and 5 bases from J; junction bases left unmatched: 10. CDR3 sequence: CASSHRGRVTDEQYF. CDR3 in DNA: TGTGCCAGCAGTCACCGCGGGAGGGTGACAGACGAGCAGTACTTC.

The chain carries TRBV28 and TRBJ1-2; D remains ambiguous. Trimming took 5 bases from V and 8 from J, leaving 9 bases between them. This CDR3 spans 11 amino acids. Germline V CDR1 and CDR2: MDHEN, SYDVKM. The CDR3, as DNA: TGTGCCAGCAGTCGACACGGAGGCTACACCTTC. Its translation is CASSRHGGYTF.

This rearrangement joins TRBV21-1 to TRBJ2-7; the D call of TRBD1 is as the table states it, not checked on the DNA. TRBV21-1 constitutes a pseudogene. This CDR3 contains 19 residues. This chain's CDR3 is CASTSRGDRGIVPSYEQYF. The CDR3 region has the DNA TGTGCCAGCACCTCCCGGGGGGACAGGGGGATCGTACCGTCCTACGAGCAGTACTTC.

The rearrangement links TRBV11-2 to TRBJ2-1; tentatively, D is TRBD1 (7 bases). Trimming removed 5 bases from V and 8 bases from J, with 22 bases in between. The germline gives CDR1 SGHAT, CDR2 FQNNGV. The length of the CDR3 is 16 residues. As DNA, the CDR3 is TGTGCCAGCAGCACCCGAGGGGGCCGGGAGTACCATGAGCAGTTCTTC. It translates to CASSTRGGREYHEQFF. The variable domain in full, completed from reference TRBV11-2 and TRBJ2-1, reads EAGVAQSPRYKIIEKRQSVAFWCNPISGHATLYWYQQILGQGPKLLIQFQNNGVVDDSQLPKDRFSAERLKGVDSTLKIQPAKLEDSAVYLCASSTRGGREYHEQFFGPGTRLTVL.

The rearrangement joins TRBV6-1 to TRBJ2-7; D not resolved. V gave up 2 bases and J gave up 5 bases, with 7 bases separating them. From germline, CDR1 is MNHNS and CDR2 SASEGT. There are 12 residues in the CDR3. The CDR3 loop is CASSETAHEQYF. CDR3 nucleotide sequence: TGTGCCAGCAGTGAAACGGCCCACGAGCAGTACTTC.

The rearrangement joins TRBV11-2 to TRBJ1-5; D gene unclear. The CDR3 totals 13 residues. Germline lookup yields CDR1 SGHAT and CDR2 FQNNGV. Deletions cut 3 bases from V and 5 bases from J, with 8 bases between. The CDR3 spells CASSFSPDQPQHF. DNA for the CDR3: TGTGCCAGCAGCTTTAGTCCGGATCAGCCCCAGCATTTT.

The CDR3 DNA is TGTGCCTGGAGTGTACCTAGGATGCGGAGCTCCTACAATGAGCAGTTCTTC. Encoded protein: CAWSVPRMRSSYNEQFF. The rearrangement links TRBV30 to TRBJ2-1; D remains ambiguous. The V and J ends lost 0 bases and 0 bases respectively, with 15 bases between them. CDR1 is GTSNPN, CDR2 SVGIG, per germline (reference sequence). The CDR3 totals 17 residues.

The chain couples TRBV10-3 to TRBJ2-3; D call uncertain. In germline, CDR1 is ENHRY, CDR2 SYGVKD. V was cut by 7 bases and J by 0 bases, with 8 bases left in between. This CDR3 has 13 residues. The CDR3 spells CAIMASSTDTQYF. The CDR3 nucleotides are TGTGCCATCATGGCTTCGAGCACAGATACGCAGTATTTT.

The J gene is TRBJ1-2, the V gene TRBV19, with a weak D call TRBD1 (6 bases). Trimming removed 4 bases at V and 6 bases at J, with 18 bases between. The CDR3 extends over 15 amino acids. CDR1 is LNHDA, CDR2 SQIVND, per germline (reference sequence). CDR3 sequence (DNA): TGTGCCAGTAGTACCTGGACAGTTGGGGCCGATGGCTACACCTTC. Translated, it gives CASSTWTVGADGYTF.

The rearrangement links TRBV9 to TRBJ2-1, with D possibly being TRBD1 or TRBD2 (5 bases each). The CDR3 is made up of 16 amino acids. V was trimmed by 0 bases and J by 0 bases, leaving 10 bases between them. The germline V gene encodes CDR1 SGDLS and CDR2 YYNGEE. The CDR3 sequence: CASSVGGSGSYNEQFF. The CDR3 coding sequence is TGTGCCAGCAGCGTAGGGGGGAGCGGCTCCTACAATGAGCAGTTCTTC.

The chain links TRBV30 to TRBJ2-1; possibly TRBD2 for D (6 bases). The V gene's germline CDR1 is GTSNPN and CDR2 SVGIG (reference sequence). The CDR3 has 16 residues. CDR3 loop: CAWGGASNSQMGEQFF. The CDR3, as DNA: TGTGCTTGGGGAGGAGCAAGCAACTCCCAGATGGGTGAGCAGTTCTTC.

The sample holds a few counts of this clone. The V and J genes are TRBV7-2 and TRBJ1-2; no reliable D call. V was clipped by 3 bases and J by 4 bases, with 12 bases between them. The length of the CDR3 is 14 residues. CDR1 is SGHTA and CDR2 is FQGNSA in the germline V gene. CDR3: CASSLVSEIYGYTF. CDR3 DNA: TGTGCCAGCAGCTTGGTATCGGAGATCTATGGCTACACCTTC.

The rearrangement links TRBV19 to TRBJ2-1; D perhaps matches TRBD1 (6 bases). V lost 6 bases, J lost 0 bases, and 12 bases lay in between. Per the germline V gene, CDR1 is LNHDA and CDR2 is SQIVND (reference sequence). This CDR3 region has 15 residues. CDR3 sequence: CASRYDRSSYNEQFF. CDR3 DNA: TGTGCCAGTAGATACGACAGGAGCTCCTACAATGAGCAGTTCTTC.

Notes on this clone: A read error is likely here: a far larger clone is one base away. Other DNA sequences from this sample encode an identical CDR3 as well. The V gene is TRBV4-1, the J gene TRBJ2-7; TRBD1 is a possible D gene (5 bases). Trimming cost V 4 bases and J 0 bases, with 16 bases left between them. The CDR3 contains 16 residues. Germline CDR1 reads MGHRA; CDR2 reads YSYEKL. CDR3 DNA: TGCGCCAGCAGCCTTACTGCAGGGCTGAGCTCCTACGAGCAGTACTTC. Translating gives CASSLTAGLSSYEQYF.

The CDR3 nucleotides read TGTGCCAGCAAAAAACGGGGGCAGGCCCACGAGCAGTACTTC. Encoded protein: CASKKRGQAHEQYF. The chain uses TRBV27 and TRBJ2-7, with D tentatively TRBD1 or TRBD2 (6 bases each). This CDR3 has 14 amino acids. Germline V gene lookup returns CDR1 MNHEY and CDR2 SMNVEV (reference sequence). V dropped 7 bases and J dropped 5 bases, with 18 bases sitting between them.

The rearrangement uses TRBV4-1 and TRBJ2-2; 9 bases agree with TRBD1. CDR1 is MGHRA and CDR2 is YSYEKL in the germline V gene. This CDR3 has 15 amino acids. The V and J ends lost 4 bases and 5 bases, in that order; junction bases with no gene match: 5. The CDR3 protein is CASSRTGVGTGELFF. The CDR3 nucleotides are TGCGCCAGCAGCCGGACAGGGGTTGGAACCGGGGAGCTGTTTTTT.

The chain employs TRBV10-2 and TRBJ2-3; 8 bases agree with TRBD2. The CDR3 consists of 12 residues. In germline, CDR1 is WSHSY, CDR2 SAAADI. V dropped 8 bases and J dropped 5; count of bases not matched to a gene: 3. CDR3 sequence: CASSAGGDTQYF. CDR3 coding DNA: TGCGCCAGCTCGGCGGGGGGAGATACGCAGTATTTT.

The chain is built from TRBV10-3 and TRBJ1-2; the D gene is possibly TRBD1 (5 bases). The germline V gene has CDR1 ENHRY and CDR2 SYGVKD. V was clipped by 6 bases and J by 4 bases, with 12 bases between them. The CDR3 extends over 13 amino acids. CDR3 protein: CAISDSPLYGYTF. Here the CDR3 DNA reads TGTGCCATCAGCGACAGCCCCCTCTATGGCTACACCTTC.